This T cell receptor (beta chain) was sequenced for a study of Graves' ophthalmopathy and Graves' hyperthyroidism. Study-level results: The blood repertoire also included most expanded thyroid clonotypes above 0.001 frequency.

Amplification from RNA transcripts yielded the TCR beta CDR3 regions. RT-PCR with HTBI primers came first, then second-round multiplex PCR. TCRdb itself ran the multiplex PCR reads through MiXCR, one entry per CDR3 protein. The sample has about 370,000 distinct CDR3 sequences; about 18% are singletons. This clonotype was recorded at least ten times. What it recognizes is unknown. Sequencing input: peripheral blood. The receptor comes from an adult woman with stable Graves' hyperthyroidism.

Here the CDR3 DNA reads TGTGCCAGCAGTTTCATAGCGGGAAGACTTTACGAGCAGTACTTC. Amino acids: CASSFIAGRLYEQYF. The chain combines TRBV28 with TRBJ2-7; 8 bases are shared with TRBD2. This CDR3 contains 15 residues. V trimming: 3 bases; J trimming: 4 bases; junction bases outside the gene matches: 8. Germline loops: CDR1 MDHEN, CDR2 SYDVKM.